These 8 T cell receptor beta chains were sequenced from one sample in a study of blood T cell repertoires in COVID-19. The method was immunoSEQ multiplex PCR; TCRdb's version includes in-frame clones alone and lacks a portion of them. The sample yields 300,000 to 350,000 clones, about 87% seen once. Sequenced material: PBMCs or T cells enriched from blood (not recorded which). Receptors originate from a man younger than 40 who had recovered from COVID-19.

This chain connects TRBV6-1 to TRBJ1-5, with D unresolved. V was clipped by 2 bases and J by 6 bases, with 5 bases between them. The germline gives CDR1 MNHNS, CDR2 SASEGT. CDR3 size: 12 residues. CDR3 nucleotide sequence: TGTGCCAGCAGTGAACGCGCTCAGCCCCAGCATTTT. Protein sequence: CASSERAQPQHF.

The chain combines TRBV19 with TRBJ1-6, with a weak D call TRBD1 (5 bases). The V end was cut by 6 bases, the J end by 6 bases, with 27 bases between. The V gene's germline CDR1 is LNHDA and CDR2 SQIVND (reference sequence). This CDR3 is built from 19 residues. CDR3 bases: TGTGCCAGTAGACCGCCGGGACTAGGGGATCCGCTGGGTAATTCACCCCTCCACTTT. This codes for CASRPPGLGDPLGNSPLHF. Combining the CDR3 with reference TRBV19 and TRBJ1-6 gives the whole variable domain DGGITQSPKYLFRKEGQNVTLSCEQNLNHDAMYWYRQDPGQGLRLIYYSQIVNDFQKGDIAEGYSVSREKKESFPLTVTSAQKNPTAFYLCASRPPGLGDPLGNSPLHFGNGTRLTVT.

The V and J genes are TRBV11-2 and TRBJ1-1, with a possible D match to TRBD1 (6 bases). The V end lost 5 bases, the J end lost 0 bases, and 13 bases lay between the germline ends. Germline CDR1 reads SGHAT; CDR2 reads FQNNGV. There are 15 residues in the CDR3. CDR3 DNA sequence: TGTGCCAGCAGCCCAGGACAGTTATTGAACACTGAAGCTTTCTTT. Amino acid sequence: CASSPGQLLNTEAFF.

The V call is TRBV6-4, the J call TRBJ1-1; 7 bases match TRBD1. V lost 6 bases to trimming and J lost 3 bases; unmatched junction nucleotides: 7. The CDR3 loop spans 14 amino acids. Germline loops: CDR1 MRHNA, CDR2 SNTAGT. CDR3 sequence (DNA): TGTGCCAGCAGGCGACAGGGTGGGGACACTGAAGCTTTCTTT. Translation gives CASRRQGGDTEAFF.

V is TRBV4-1 and J is TRBJ1-1, with a tentative D call TRBD1 (5 bases). Trimming took 1 base from V and 5 from J, leaving 11 bases between them. Per germline, CDR1 MGHRA and CDR2 YSYEKL. This CDR3 spans 14 amino acids. CDR3 nucleotide sequence: TGCGCCAGCAGCCAAGTGCAGGGAGGGACTGAAGCTTTCTTT. It yields the protein CASSQVQGGTEAFF.

This clone has only one observation. The J gene is TRBJ1-1, the V gene TRBV5-6; D possibly corresponds to TRBD1 (5 bases). Trimming removed 2 bases from V and 0 bases from J, with 11 bases in between. The CDR3 sequence is 15 residues long. Germline CDR1 is SGHDT and CDR2 is YYEEEE. CDR3 coding DNA: TGTGCCAGCAGCTTTACAGGAGAGATGAACACTGAAGCTTTCTTT. Translation: CASSFTGEMNTEAFF.

This clone was picked up one time. J is TRBJ2-7 and V is TRBV6-1; possible D gene TRBD1, 5 bases. The germline gives CDR1 MNHNS, CDR2 SASEGT. The V gene lost 1 base and the J gene lost 3 bases, with 13 bases spanning the gap. This CDR3 region has 15 residues. CDR3 sequence reads: CASSEGIGRVYEQYF. CDR3 in DNA: TGTGCCAGCAGTGAAGGGATCGGCAGGGTCTACGAGCAGTACTTC.

This chain uses TRBV7-3 with TRBJ2-3; the match to TRBD1 covers 11 bases. CDR1 SGHTA and CDR2 FQGTGA come from the germline V gene. Germline trimming cut 3 bases from V and 5 bases from J; bases unmatched to any gene: 4. The CDR3 is made up of 15 amino acids. CDR3 region: CASSFTGTGGDTQYF. The CDR3 DNA follows: TGTGCCAGCAGCTTCACCGGGACAGGGGGAGATACGCAGTATTTT.